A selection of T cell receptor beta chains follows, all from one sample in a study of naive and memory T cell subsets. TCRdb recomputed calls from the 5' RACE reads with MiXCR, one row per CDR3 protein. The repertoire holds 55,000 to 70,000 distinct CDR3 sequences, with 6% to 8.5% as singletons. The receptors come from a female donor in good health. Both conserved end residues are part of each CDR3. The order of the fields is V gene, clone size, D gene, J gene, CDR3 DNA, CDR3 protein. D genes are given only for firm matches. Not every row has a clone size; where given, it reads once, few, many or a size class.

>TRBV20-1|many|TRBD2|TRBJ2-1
TGCAGTGCTAGAGAGAGCGGGGGGGGGAGAGAGCAGTTCTTC
CSARESGGGREQFF
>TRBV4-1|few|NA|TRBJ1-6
TGCGCCAGCAGCGTGGCCGCAGGACCCGATAATTCACCCCTCCACTTT
CASSVAAGPDNSPLHF
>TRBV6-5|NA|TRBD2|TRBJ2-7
TGTGCCAGCTTAAGGCTAGCGGGGGCCATGGAGCAGTACTTC
CASLRLAGAMEQYF
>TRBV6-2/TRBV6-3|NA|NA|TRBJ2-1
TGTGCCAGCAGTCCCCGAGGACAGATTTACAATGAGCAGTTCTTC
CASSPRGQIYNEQFF
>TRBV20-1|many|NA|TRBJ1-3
TGCAGTGCTTCAGGGATCTCTGGAAACACCATATATTTT
CSASGISGNTIYF
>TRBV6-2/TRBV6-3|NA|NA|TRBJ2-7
TGTGCCAGCAGTTATGTGGGACTTTCCGAGCAGTACTTC
CASSYVGLSEQYF
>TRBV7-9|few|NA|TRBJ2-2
TGTGCCAGCAGCCAAATTCCGGGACGGGACGACGGGGAGCTGTTTTTT
CASSQIPGRDDGELFF
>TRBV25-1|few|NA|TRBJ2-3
TGTGCCAGCAGTTCCCCGAGGGGCGAGGGGACAGATACGCAGTATTTT
CASSSPRGEGTDTQYF
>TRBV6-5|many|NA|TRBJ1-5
TGTGCCAGCAGTTCCAGGGGACAACCTCCTCCCCCCCAGCATTTT
CASSSRGQPPPPQHF
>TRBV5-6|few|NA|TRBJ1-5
TGTGCCAGCAGCTTGGCAATGGAGCAGCCCCAGCATTTT
CASSLAMEQPQHF
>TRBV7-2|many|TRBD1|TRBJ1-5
TGTGCCAGCACCGAGACAGGGTCCAATCAGCCCCAGCATTTT
CASTETGSNQPQHF
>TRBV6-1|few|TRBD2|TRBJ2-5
TGTGCCAGCAGCCCTTTGAGCGGGGGGTACCAAGAGACCCAGTACTTC
CASSPLSGGYQETQYF
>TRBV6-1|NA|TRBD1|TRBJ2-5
TGTGCCAGCAGTCCCCGGGACAGGGAGTGGACCCAGTACTTC
CASSPRDREWTQYF
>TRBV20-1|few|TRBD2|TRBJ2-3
TGCAGTGCTAGAGTCCTAGCGGGGACTTCGGATACGCAGTATTTT
CSARVLAGTSDTQYF
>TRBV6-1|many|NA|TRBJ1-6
TGTGCCAGCATCTCGTTGAGCTCCTATAATTCACCCCTCCACTTT
CASISLSSYNSPLHF
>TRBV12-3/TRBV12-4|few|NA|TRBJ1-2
TGTGCCAGCAGTTTGACAGGCCACTCCTATGGCTACACCTTC
CASSLTGHSYGYTF
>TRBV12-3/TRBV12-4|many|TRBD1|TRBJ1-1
TGTGCCAGCAGTTCCCAGGGACAGCCGAACACTGAAGCTTTCTTT
CASSSQGQPNTEAFF